These T cell receptor beta chains were read from a single sample in a study of cytomegalovirus exposure and HLA in healthy donors. Profiling relied on immunoSEQ multiplex PCR, and the TCRdb table lists in-frame clones only, not all of them. The sample consists of some 180,000 clones, 76% of them appearing once. The sample taken for sequencing was PBMCs. The origin of the receptors is a woman aged 25-40 years in good health and CMV-seropositive. Both conserved end residues are part of each CDR3. The order of the fields is D gene, clone size, V gene, CDR3 protein. D genes are given only for firm matches. Size is stated for part of the rows, as once, few or many counts, or as a class when the clone is expanded.

d_call: NA; clone_size: once; v_call: TRBV9; cdr3_aa: CASSSSGNNEQFF
d_call: NA; clone_size: NA; v_call: TRBV7-6; cdr3_aa: CASSLSDSPGNTIYF
d_call: NA; clone_size: NA; v_call: TRBV12-5; cdr3_aa: CASGFQGGNTEAFF
d_call: NA; clone_size: once; v_call: TRBV7-9; cdr3_aa: CSSSPWWGPNTGELFF
d_call: TRBD1; clone_size: NA; v_call: TRBV11-3; cdr3_aa: CASSGRDRANEAFF
d_call: NA; clone_size: NA; v_call: TRBV4-2; cdr3_aa: CASSQGLDTQYF
d_call: TRBD1; clone_size: NA; v_call: TRBV7-9; cdr3_aa: CSSSSGTGGSGHYEQYF
d_call: NA; clone_size: NA; v_call: TRBV15; cdr3_aa: CATSRDRVRTDTQYF
d_call: NA; clone_size: few; v_call: TRBV6-5; cdr3_aa: CASSVNRDSEQYF
d_call: NA; clone_size: few; v_call: TRBV5-6; cdr3_aa: CASSEGPTFNYGYTF
d_call: NA; clone_size: NA; v_call: TRBV7-9; cdr3_aa: CSSSLSRGPSYEQYF
d_call: NA; clone_size: NA; v_call: TRBV29-1; cdr3_aa: CSVRQAAQETQYF
d_call: TRBD2; clone_size: NA; v_call: TRBV4-1; cdr3_aa: CASSLIPGLADEQYF
d_call: NA; clone_size: once; v_call: TRBV29-1; cdr3_aa: CSVDFGNTIYF
d_call: NA; clone_size: NA; v_call: TRBV28; cdr3_aa: CASSSGQDTYGYTF
d_call: NA; clone_size: NA; v_call: TRBV9; cdr3_aa: CASSVEPGTEETQYF
d_call: TRBD1; clone_size: once; v_call: TRBV29-1; cdr3_aa: CSAGILPGQGEQYF
d_call: TRBD2; clone_size: NA; v_call: TRBV4-3; cdr3_aa: CASSQEITSGHNEQFF
d_call: NA; clone_size: NA; v_call: TRBV4-1; cdr3_aa: CASSQDRGTTQLEQYF
d_call: NA; clone_size: few; v_call: TRBV30; cdr3_aa: CAWSLDRWQRGANVLTF
d_call: NA; clone_size: NA; v_call: TRBV18; cdr3_aa: CASSPQGRAYEQYF
d_call: NA; clone_size: NA; v_call: TRBV11-2; cdr3_aa: CASSPEGLADTQYF
d_call: TRBD2; clone_size: NA; v_call: TRBV28; cdr3_aa: CASSKAGGPLDEQFF
d_call: TRBD1; clone_size: NA; v_call: TRBV4-3; cdr3_aa: CASSQRPLGPGQGAKDTQYF
d_call: NA; clone_size: NA; v_call: TRBV5-1; cdr3_aa: CASSSGEPNYGYTF
d_call: NA; clone_size: NA; v_call: TRBV4-3; cdr3_aa: CASSQAQASYEQYF
d_call: NA; clone_size: few; v_call: TRBV29-1; cdr3_aa: CSVEDSLNPDTQYF
d_call: NA; clone_size: NA; v_call: TRBV10-2; cdr3_aa: CASSEKQVYQPQHF
d_call: TRBD1; clone_size: NA; v_call: TRBV7-2; cdr3_aa: CASSFDRGNYGYTF
d_call: TRBD1; clone_size: NA; v_call: TRBV11-3; cdr3_aa: CASSLGTGELYEQYF
d_call: TRBD1; clone_size: NA; v_call: TRBV19; cdr3_aa: CASSTGQEYNEQFF
d_call: TRBD1; clone_size: NA; v_call: TRBV29-1; cdr3_aa: CSSRQGMGHYGYTF
d_call: TRBD2; clone_size: NA; v_call: TRBV18; cdr3_aa: CASSPPGGDLNEQFF
d_call: TRBD1; clone_size: NA; v_call: TRBV6-5; cdr3_aa: CASSYGGQGNTEAFF
d_call: NA; clone_size: NA; v_call: TRBV28; cdr3_aa: CASRPPSGQGQPQHF
d_call: NA; clone_size: NA; v_call: TRBV2; cdr3_aa: CASSQGPDTQYF
d_call: TRBD2; clone_size: once; v_call: TRBV9; cdr3_aa: CASNPGGFYGELFF
d_call: NA; clone_size: NA; v_call: TRBV7-2; cdr3_aa: CASSVTYEQYF
d_call: TRBD1; clone_size: NA; v_call: TRBV25-1; cdr3_aa: CASSKGAKGYTF
d_call: NA; clone_size: few; v_call: TRBV10-3; cdr3_aa: CAISDSGHGYTF
d_call: NA; clone_size: NA; v_call: TRBV4-2; cdr3_aa: CASSQGSGTGASYEQYF
d_call: TRBD1; clone_size: NA; v_call: TRBV11-2; cdr3_aa: CASSFRTGDEKLFF
d_call: TRBD2; clone_size: NA; v_call: TRBV30; cdr3_aa: CAWSVGGGSYEQYF
d_call: TRBD1; clone_size: NA; v_call: TRBV6-5; cdr3_aa: CASSYSGQGNQPQHF
d_call: NA; clone_size: NA; v_call: TRBV4-3; cdr3_aa: CASSQSAGTFGTDTQYF
d_call: TRBD2; clone_size: NA; v_call: TRBV28; cdr3_aa: CASSSLPGGANTGELFF
d_call: TRBD1; clone_size: NA; v_call: TRBV19; cdr3_aa: CASRRDREQPQHF
d_call: TRBD1; clone_size: NA; v_call: TRBV4-2; cdr3_aa: CASSQLRTGEEGEQYF